A single T cell receptor (beta chain) is shown here with its context. The antigen is undetermined. The TCRbeta library incorporated unique molecular identifiers. TCRdb itself ran the PCR reads through MiXCR, one entry per CDR3 protein. The sample contains some 450,000 distinct CDR3 sequences, around two fifths of which appear only once. The germline V and J ends were trimmed by 4 bases and 4 bases, with 15 bases remaining between them. Germline loops: CDR1 SGHRS, CDR2 YFSETQ. CDR3 length equals 15 residues. These data are taken from a study of T-cell reconstitution after alpha-beta-depleted transplantation in children. Whole-study results and caveats: Newly produced T cells mostly accounted for T-cell counts and diversity one year post-transplant.

The rearrangement links TRBV5-1 to TRBJ2-1; D possibly corresponds to TRBD2 (5 bases). Sample: PBMCs, taken before TCRalphabeta/CD19-depleted stem cell transplant. The sequence came from a girl aged 2 to 10 with aplastic anemia, due to receive a stem cell transplant. CDR3 in amino acids: CASSPSDYPYNEQFF. The CDR3 nucleotides are TGCGCCAGCAGCCCTAGTGACTACCCATACAATGAGCAGTTCTTC.